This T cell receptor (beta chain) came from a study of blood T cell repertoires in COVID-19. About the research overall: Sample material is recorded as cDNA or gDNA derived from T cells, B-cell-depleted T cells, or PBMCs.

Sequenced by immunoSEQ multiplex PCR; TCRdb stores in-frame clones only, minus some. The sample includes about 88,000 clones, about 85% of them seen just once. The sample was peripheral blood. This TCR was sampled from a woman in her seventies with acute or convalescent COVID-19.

CDR3 coding DNA: TGCGCCAGCAGCTTTGCGGGAGGGCCCTTAAATGAGCAGTTCTTC. Translating it yields CASSFAGGPLNEQFF. The V gene is TRBV5-1, the J gene TRBJ2-1; 9 bases match TRBD2. The CDR3 extends over 15 amino acids. V shed 2 bases and J 7 bases; nucleotides not matched to a gene: 7. Germline assignment: CDR1 SGHRS and CDR2 YFSETQ. The full variable domain, its missing parts supplied by reference TRBV5-1 and TRBJ2-1, is KAGVTQTPRYLIKTRGQQVTLSCSPISGHRSVSWYQQTPGQGLQFLFEYFSETQRNKGNFPGRFSGRQFSNSRSEMNVSTLELGDSALYLCASSFAGGPLNEQFFGPGTRLTVL.